These T cell receptor beta chains were read from a single sample in a study of cytomegalovirus exposure and HLA in healthy donors. The method was immunoSEQ multiplex PCR; TCRdb's version includes in-frame clones alone and lacks a portion of them. The sample table sets out 50,000 to 70,000 clones. Sequencing was done on a sample of PBMCs. The receptors were gathered from a woman aged 18 to 35 in good health and CMV-seronegative. Both conserved end residues are part of each CDR3. The order of the fields is V gene, J gene, D gene, CDR3 DNA, CDR3 protein. D genes are given only for firm matches.

V gene: TRBV7-2; J gene: TRBJ1-4; D gene: TRBD1; CDR3 DNA: TGTGCCAGCAGCGGGGGGACAGGGGCATCCGCAACTAATGAAAAACTGTTTTTT; CDR3 protein: CASSGGTGASATNEKLFF
V gene: TRBV28; J gene: TRBJ1-2; D gene: TRBD1; CDR3 DNA: TGTGCCAATAAGGACAGGCGAAGGCGGGACTATGGCTACACCTTC; CDR3 protein: CANKDRRRRDYGYTF
V gene: TRBV29-1; J gene: TRBJ1-1; D gene: -; CDR3 DNA: TGCAGCGTCGCCGGACAGCAAGAAGCTTTCTTT; CDR3 protein: CSVAGQQEAFF
V gene: TRBV4-1; J gene: TRBJ2-7; D gene: TRBD1; CDR3 DNA: TGCGCCAGCAGCCAAGGTCCCTTCCAACGGACAGGGGCCTACGAGCAGTACTTC; CDR3 protein: CASSQGPFQRTGAYEQYF
V gene: TRBV5-1; J gene: TRBJ1-1; D gene: TRBD1; CDR3 DNA: TGCGCCAGCAGTCAGCAGGGGGCCGCTGAAGCTTTCTTT; CDR3 protein: CASSQQGAAEAFF
V gene: TRBV2; J gene: TRBJ1-1; D gene: TRBD1; CDR3 DNA: TGTGCCAGCAGTGTGGTCTTGGGACAGGAGGTGCGGGCTTTCTTT; CDR3 protein: CASSVVLGQEVRAFF
V gene: TRBV6-1; J gene: TRBJ1-5; D gene: TRBD1; CDR3 DNA: TGTGCCAGCCGACAGGGGAGTGGGCCCCAGCATTTT; CDR3 protein: CASRQGSGPQHF
V gene: TRBV6-1; J gene: TRBJ1-1; D gene: TRBD1; CDR3 DNA: TGTGCCAGCGGACTGGACAGGGACACTGAAGCTTTCTTT; CDR3 protein: CASGLDRDTEAFF
V gene: TRBV27; J gene: TRBJ2-6; D gene: -; CDR3 DNA: TGTGCCAGCAGTTTACCGGGCTCTGGGGCCAACGTCCTGACTTTC; CDR3 protein: CASSLPGSGANVLTF
V gene: TRBV6-6; J gene: TRBJ1-1; D gene: TRBD1; CDR3 DNA: TGTGCCAGCGGACCCAGGGGGCTGGGCACTGAAGCTTTCTTT; CDR3 protein: CASGPRGLGTEAFF
V gene: TRBV4-2; J gene: TRBJ2-1; D gene: TRBD2; CDR3 DNA: TGTGCCAGCAGCCAAGAACAGCGGGGGTACAATGAGCAGTTCTTC; CDR3 protein: CASSQEQRGYNEQFF